Listed here are 3 T cell receptor beta chains from one sample, sequenced in a study of blood T cell repertoires in COVID-19. This table comes from immunoSEQ multiplex PCR, and its TCRdb copy is limited to in-frame clones, with some not included. The data hold 200,000 to 300,000 clones, with about 87% observed a single time. Sequencing was done on a sample of peripheral blood. The receptors shown here come from a woman aged 40 to 50 with acute or convalescent COVID-19.

This clone was counted a few times. The V call is TRBV6-1, the J call TRBJ1-3; D is perhaps TRBD1 (5 bases). The CDR3 is 17 amino acids. CDR1 is MNHNS and CDR2 is SASEGT in the germline V gene. Trimming shortened V by 2 bases and J by 0 bases, and 14 bases separated the two germline ends. CDR3 sequence (DNA): TGTGCCAGCAGTGAAAGGTGGCAGGGCGGCTCTGGAAACACCATATATTTT. Its protein product is CASSERWQGGSGNTIYF.

The V gene is TRBV6-5, the J gene TRBJ2-7; possibly TRBD1 for D (5 bases). Germline V gene data show CDR1 as MNHEY and CDR2 as SVGAGI. The CDR3 extends over 15 amino acids. V dropped 7 bases and J dropped 2 bases, with 18 bases sitting between them. CDR3 sequence reads: CASTRIGVTPYEQYV. CDR3 DNA: TGTGCCAGCACACGGATAGGGGTGACGCCCTACGAGCAGTACGTC.

V gene TRBV5-5 combines with J gene TRBJ2-7; possible D gene TRBD2, 5 bases. Looked up from germline, CDR1 is SGHKS and CDR2 is YYEKEE (reference sequence). Trimming cost V 2 bases and J 7 bases, with 25 bases left between them. There are 17 residues in the CDR3. The CDR3 DNA reads as TGTGCCAGCAGCTTCCGAGGGATTTCGGGCCCCTGGGGAGAGCAGTACGTC. It codes for CASSFRGISGPWGEQYV.